These 15 T cell receptor beta chains came from one sample sequenced in a study of blood T cell repertoires in COVID-19. Repertoires were generated with immunoSEQ multiplex PCR, while TCRdb's copy carries only in-frame clones and drops some. The sample has more than 150,000 clones, around 80% seen once. Sequencing input: peripheral blood. Receptors were obtained from a woman aged 55-75 years with acute or convalescent COVID-19.

V is TRBV7-2 and J is TRBJ2-3; 9 nucleotides agree with TRBD2. Germline CDR1 SGHTA, CDR2 FQGNSA. The CDR3 contains 15 residues. Trimming at V came to 6 bases and at J to 4 bases, leaving 8 bases not matched to a gene. CDR3 DNA: TGTGCCAGCAGACTGGATCTAGCGGGGCCAGATACGCAGTATTTT. Its protein is CASRLDLAGPDTQYF.

The J gene is TRBJ2-5, the V gene TRBV19; D is possibly TRBD2 (5 bases). V shed 3 bases and J shed 5 bases, with 13 bases lying between them. In germline, CDR1 is LNHDA, CDR2 SQIVND (reference sequence). The CDR3 has 14 amino acids. The CDR3 sequence is CASSMRALPETQYF. The CDR3 DNA is TGTGCCAGTAGTATGAGGGCGCTACCGGAGACCCAGTACTTC. Based on the CDR3 plus reference TRBV19 and TRBJ2-5, the full variable domain is DGGITQSPKYLFRKEGQNVTLSCEQNLNHDAMYWYRQDPGQGLRLIYYSQIVNDFQKGDIAEGYSVSREKKESFPLTVTSAQKNPTAFYLCASSMRALPETQYFGPGTRLLVL.

CDR3 sequence (DNA): TGTGCCAGCAGCCATGAAAGGACAGGGATCACTGAAGCTTTCTTT. This encodes CASSHERTGITEAFF. The chain joins TRBV3-1 (or the pseudogene TRBV3-2) to TRBJ1-1; 8 nucleotides line up with TRBD1. Losses at the gene ends were 3 bases for V and 4 bases for J; bases not matched to a gene: 7. The V gene's germline CDR1 is LGHDT and CDR2 YNNKEL (reference sequence). This CDR3 has 15 amino acids.

This clone was seen a handful of times. The genes are TRBV29-1 and TRBJ2-1, with TRBD1 as a possible D gene (6 bases). Germline V gene data show CDR1 as SQVTM and CDR2 as ANQGSEA. Trimming removed 8 bases at V and 1 base at J, with 15 bases between. This CDR3 has 14 residues. The CDR3 region has the DNA TGCAGCTCCGAACAGGGTCTGTCCTACAATGAGCAGTTCTTC. The encoded protein is CSSEQGLSYNEQFF.

In this sample, this clone turned up a few times. The chain employs TRBV6-6 and TRBJ1-4; D is ambiguous. The V end was cut by 0 bases, the J end by 2 bases, with 10 bases between. Germline V gene data show CDR1 as MNHNY and CDR2 as SVGAGI (reference sequence). This CDR3 region has 16 residues. DNA for the CDR3: TGTGCCAGCAGTTACTCCTCCCCGCGGACTAATGAAAAACTGTTTTTT. This sequence encodes CASSYSSPRTNEKLFF.

The chain employs TRBV28 and TRBJ2-3; D unresolved. This CDR3 comprises 13 residues. CDR1 MDHEN and CDR2 SYDVKM come from the germline V gene. Trimming took 5 bases from V and 3 from J, leaving 9 bases between them. The CDR3 DNA is TGTGCCAGCAGTCCCCCGTCGACAGATACGCAGTATTTT. Translated, it gives CASSPPSTDTQYF. Filled out from reference TRBV28 and TRBJ2-3, the complete variable domain reads DVKVTQSSRYLVKRTGEKVFLECVQDMDHENMFWYRQDPGLGLRLIYFSYDVKMKEKGDIPEGYSVSREKKERFSLILESASTNQTSMYLCASSPPSTDTQYFGPGTRLTVL.

The chain recombines TRBV11-2 with TRBJ1-5; D is ambiguous. The germline CDR1 and CDR2 sequences are SGHAT and FQNNGV. V was pared by 5 bases and J by 0 bases, with 20 bases between. The CDR3 sequence is 18 residues long. The CDR3 protein is CASSLTGGSRNSNQPQHF. The CDR3 bases are TGTGCCAGCAGCCTAACGGGAGGCAGTAGAAATAGCAATCAGCCCCAGCATTTT.

This clone appeared once. V usage is TRBV7-3 and J usage is TRBJ2-3; D call uncertain. The CDR3 contains 17 residues. V was trimmed by 3 bases and J by 2 bases, leaving 18 bases between them. The V gene's germline CDR1 is SGHTA and CDR2 FQGTGA. The CDR3 spells CASSFRPLTQITDTQYF. In nucleotides, the CDR3 is TGTGCCAGCAGCTTTAGACCACTGACACAAATCACAGATACGCAGTATTTT.

CDR3: CASSPRRGHTGELFF. The CDR3 nucleotides are TGTGCCAGCTCACCCCGGCGGGGCCACACCGGGGAGCTGTTTTTT. This chain uses TRBV18 with TRBJ2-2; the D gene is possibly TRBD2 (6 bases). Germline CDR1 and CDR2: KGHSH and LQKENI. The CDR3 length is 15 residues. V gave up 3 bases and J gave up 3 bases, with 11 bases separating them.

The chain couples TRBV4-1 to TRBJ2-7; 7 nucleotides align to TRBD1. CDR1 and CDR2 from the germline V gene are MGHRA and YSYEKL. CDR3 length: 14 amino acids. V shed 3 bases, J shed 3 bases, and the junction held 5 bases outside the gene matches. The CDR3 DNA reads TGCGCCAGCAGCCATCCCGGACAGGTCTACGAGCAGTACTTC. This gives the protein CASSHPGQVYEQYF.

The V and J genes are TRBV19 and TRBJ1-2, with D unclear. Per germline, CDR1 LNHDA and CDR2 SQIVND (reference sequence). V gave up 4 bases and J gave up 3 bases, with 6 bases separating them. The CDR3 totals 12 residues. CDR3 region: CASSRPDYGYTF. The DNA of the CDR3 is TGTGCCAGTAGTAGGCCAGACTATGGCTACACCTTC.

The rearrangement joins TRBV7-9 to TRBJ1-6; 7 bases are a match to TRBD1. Trimming removed 3 bases from V and 5 bases from J; junction bases left unmatched: 4. Germline lookup yields CDR1 SEHNR and CDR2 FQNEAQ (reference sequence). This CDR3 region has 15 residues. CDR3 residues: CASSFGTVNNSPLHF. Here the CDR3 DNA reads TGTGCCAGCAGCTTCGGGACAGTTAATAATTCACCCCTCCACTTT.

This clone is a singleton in its sample. V gene TRBV18 combines with J gene TRBJ1-5, with D possibly being TRBD1 (6 bases). Germline values: CDR1 KGHSH, CDR2 LQKENI. V was trimmed by 4 bases and J by 4 bases, leaving 17 bases between them. The CDR3 has 16 amino acids. DNA for the CDR3: TGTGCCAGCTCACTCGGGGTGGGGGCTGCTAATCAGCCCCAGCATTTT. Translation: CASSLGVGAANQPQHF. The entire variable domain, with the rest obtained from reference TRBV18 and TRBJ1-5, is as follows: NAGVMQNPRHLVRRRGQEARLRCSPMKGHSHVYWYRQLPEEGLKFMVYLQKENIIDESGMPKERFSAEFPKEGPSILRIQQVVRGDSAAYFCASSLGVGAANQPQHFGDGTRLSIL.

The chain links TRBV10-3 to TRBJ2-7, with D maybe TRBD2 (6 bases). V was clipped by 3 bases and J by 2 bases, with 11 bases between them. CDR3 length equals 14 residues. The V gene's germline CDR1 is ENHRY and CDR2 SYGVKD. The CDR3 DNA reads TGTGCCATCAGTGATTCCGGGACTCCCTACGAGCAGTACTTC. Protein sequence: CAISDSGTPYEQYF.

V is TRBV5-1 and J is TRBJ1-6; D call uncertain. V was pared by 0 bases and J by 7 bases, with 8 bases between. Germline assignment: CDR1 SGHRS and CDR2 YFSETQ. There are 14 residues in the CDR3. For the CDR3, the DNA is TGCGCCAGCAGCTTGGCGCCCGGGAATTCACCCCTCCACTTT. Encoded protein: CASSLAPGNSPLHF.